This T cell receptor (beta chain) emerged from a study of control samples from healthy donors and cancer patients. V was clipped by 2 bases and J by 8 bases, with 19 bases between them. Germline V gene sequence: CDR1 GTSNPN, CDR2 SVGIG (reference sequence). This CDR3 is built from 14 residues. Using immunoSEQ multiplex PCR, the repertoire was profiled, and TCRdb retains in-frame clones only, with some absent. The table has about 150,000 clones, over 90% seen once. This TCR was sampled from a man aged 50-60 years in good health. Sequences were obtained from blood. The chain employs TRBV30 and TRBJ2-7; D is tentatively TRBD1 or TRBD2 (5 bases each). The CDR3 DNA reads as TGTGCCTGGAGTTCCGGGACCACAGCTATGAAGCAGTACTTC. Translation: CAWSSGTTAMKQYF.